Presented here are 20 T cell receptor beta chains from one specimen sequenced in a study of identical twins. One entry per CDR3 protein, called by TCRdb with MiXCR from the 5' RACE reads. In the table there are around 290,000 distinct CDR3 sequences, roughly 8.6% of which are singletons. These sequences were also reported in another study, on yellow fever vaccine responses in identical twins.

The sample comprised CD8+ T cells sorted from blood. The source of these receptors is a woman aged 18-29 years in good health.

This clonotype was found a few times. J is TRBJ1-1 and V is TRBV4-3, with D tentatively TRBD1 (6 bases). Germline CDR1 is LGHNA and CDR2 is YSLEER. The CDR3 sequence is 17 residues long. Trimming took off 0 bases at V and 4 bases at J, with 18 bases between the two ends. The DNA of the CDR3 is TGCGCCAGCAGCCAAGAAAGGGGGGGCCTCAGCGGCACTGAAGCTTTCTTT. It encodes CASSQERGGLSGTEAFF.

This clonotype has only a few counts. The chain has TRBV20-1 and TRBJ2-7, with unresolved D. The CDR3 runs to 13 residues. Trimming pared 4 bases from V and 0 bases from J, leaving 10 bases between. CDR1 DFQATT and CDR2 SNEGSKA come from the germline V gene (reference sequence). The CDR3 region is CSATSGDSYEQYF. The CDR3 nucleotides read TGCAGTGCTACCAGTGGAGACTCCTACGAGCAGTACTTC.

This clonotype was seen a handful of times. The gene calls are TRBV27 and TRBJ2-7; the match to TRBD1 covers 10 bases. The CDR3 loop spans 15 amino acids. J lost 2 bases, V lost 8 bases, and 9 bases had no gene match. In germline, CDR1 is MNHEY, CDR2 SMNVEV (reference sequence). The CDR3 coding sequence is TGTGCCAGCGCACCCGGGACAGGGGTTACCTACGAGCAGTACTTC. It encodes CASAPGTGVTYEQYF.

The rearrangement uses TRBV7-9 and TRBJ2-7, with a weak D call TRBD2 (6 bases). Trimming left V 3 bases short and J 2 bases short, with 8 bases between. The CDR3 consists of 13 residues. Germline V gene data show CDR1 as SEHNR and CDR2 as FQNEAQ (reference sequence). DNA for the CDR3: TGTGCCAGCAGCTTCCCGGGAGCCTACGAGCAGTACTTC. It translates to CASSFPGAYEQYF. Drawing the rest from reference TRBV7-9 and TRBJ2-7, the complete variable domain is DTGVSQNPRHKITKRGQNVTFRCDPISEHNRLYWYRQTLGQGPEFLTYFQNEAQLEKSRLLSDRFSAERPKGSFSTLEIQRTEQGDSAMYLCASSFPGAYEQYFGPGTRLTVT.

At least ten counts were recorded for this clonotype. This chain connects TRBV7-9 to TRBJ2-7; TRBD1 matches at 7 bases. Germline V gives CDR1 SEHNR, CDR2 FQNEAQ (reference sequence). The V and J ends lost 3 bases and 4 bases, in that order; junction bases with no gene match: 6. CDR3 length: 14 amino acids. The CDR3 region is CASSFRDRSYEQYF. DNA of the CDR3: TGTGCCAGCAGCTTCCGGGACAGATCTTACGAGCAGTACTTC.

This clonotype showed up many times. The chain joins TRBV19 to TRBJ2-2; the match to TRBD1 covers 7 bases. J was trimmed by 3 bases and V by 6 bases; bases with no gene match: 4. Germline V CDR1 and CDR2: LNHDA, SQIVND (reference sequence). The CDR3 length is 14 residues. CDR3 sequence: CASRPGTDTGELFF. CDR3 sequence (DNA): TGTGCCAGTAGACCGGGGACAGACACCGGGGAGCTGTTTTTT. The whole variable domain, filled in from reference TRBV19 and TRBJ2-2, reads DGGITQSPKYLFRKEGQNVTLSCEQNLNHDAMYWYRQDPGQGLRLIYYSQIVNDFQKGDIAEGYSVSREKKESFPLTVTSAQKNPTAFYLCASRPGTDTGELFFGEGSRLTVL.

This clonotype came up many times. This chain joins TRBV29-1 and TRBJ2-1; no reliable D call. The CDR3 is 12 amino acids. The germline V gene encodes CDR1 SQVTM and CDR2 ANQGSEA. The ends were cut back, 7 bases at V and 4 bases at J, with 11 bases in the middle. CDR3 coding DNA: TGCAGCGCCGAGCCGGGTTACAATGAGCAGTTCTTC. It encodes CSAEPGYNEQFF.

This clonotype showed up just a few times. The chain is built from TRBV6-5 and TRBJ2-2; D is unclear. V lost 7 bases and J lost 6, with 9 bases in between. CDR1 is MNHEY and CDR2 is SVGAGI in the germline V gene. The CDR3 extends over 12 amino acids. The chain's CDR3 is CASMGLPGELFF. CDR3 coding DNA: TGTGCCAGCATGGGGTTGCCCGGGGAGCTGTTTTTT.

This clonotype was seen many times. The chain has TRBV7-2 and TRBJ2-1, with 7 bases aligning to TRBD1. V gave up 5 bases and J gave up 1 base; unmatched junction bases: 8. CDR3 size: 16 residues. The V gene's germline CDR1 is SGHTA and CDR2 FQGNSA. The CDR3 region has the DNA TGTGCCAGCAGCCTTGGGCCGGGACAGTCCTACAATGAGCAGTTCTTC. Translation gives CASSLGPGQSYNEQFF.

This clonotype was observed at least ten times. The V call is TRBV5-6, the J call TRBJ2-7; 7 positions match TRBD1. From germline, CDR1 is SGHDT and CDR2 YYEEEE. The CDR3 has 12 amino acids. J lost 4 bases, V lost 4 bases, and 2 bases had no gene match. The chain's CDR3 is CASSKTGYEQYF. CDR3 DNA: TGTGCCAGCAGCAAGACAGGGTACGAGCAGTACTTC.

V gene TRBV6-2 or TRBV6-3 combines with J gene TRBJ2-7, with a tentative D call TRBD1 (6 bases). V shed 2 bases and J shed 3 bases, with 14 bases lying between them. This CDR3 contains 15 residues. CDR1 is MNHEY and CDR2 is SVGEGT in the germline V gene. CDR3 sequence (DNA): TGTGCCAGCAGTTACCCCCTAGAGACAGGCTACGAGCAGTACTTC. Its protein product is CASSYPLETGYEQYF.

This clonotype was picked up a small number of times. The genes are TRBV12-3 or TRBV12-4 and TRBJ2-3; TRBD2 matches 10 bases. Trimming cost V 2 bases and J 5 bases; bases outside gene matches: 7. The CDR3 sequence is 16 residues long. CDR3 sequence: CASSLSGGALEDTQYF. The CDR3 DNA reads TGTGCCAGCAGTTTAAGCGGGGGGGCCTTGGAAGATACGCAGTATTTT.

This clonotype was counted ten times or more. The rearrangement joins TRBV4-1 to TRBJ2-1, with a possible D match to TRBD2 (6 bases). CDR1 is MGHRA, CDR2 YSYEKL, per germline. The germline V and J ends were trimmed by 3 bases and 4 bases, with 7 bases remaining between them. This CDR3 has 13 residues. Here the CDR3 reads CASSQAGYNEQFF. As DNA, the CDR3 is TGCGCCAGCAGCCAGGCGGGGTACAATGAGCAGTTCTTC.

There are a few counts of this clonotype. V is TRBV6-2 or TRBV6-3 and J is TRBJ1-1; a possible D gene is TRBD1 (6 bases). The CDR3 has 12 amino acids. The germline gives CDR1 MNHEY, CDR2 SVGEGT. V lost 7 bases to trimming and J lost 10 bases, with 16 bases between them. CDR3 loop: CASNQRGASAFF. CDR3 nucleotide sequence: TGTGCCAGCAACCAGCGGGGGGCATCAGCTTTCTTT.

The chain has TRBV5-1 and TRBJ2-7, with D unclear. With 2 bases removed from V and 2 bases from J, the gap between germline ends came to 8 bases. CDR1 is SGHRS, CDR2 YFSETQ, per germline. The CDR3 has 13 amino acids. The CDR3 here is CASSFDTPYEQYF. In DNA form, the CDR3 reads TGCGCCAGCAGCTTCGACACTCCCTACGAGCAGTACTTC. Full variable domain (outside the CDR3, taken from reference TRBV5-1 and TRBJ2-7): KAGVTQTPRYLIKTRGQQVTLSCSPISGHRSVSWYQQTPGQGLQFLFEYFSETQRNKGNFPGRFSGRQFSNSRSEMNVSTLELGDSALYLCASSFDTPYEQYFGPGTRLTVT.

This sequence joins TRBV2 and TRBJ2-5, with D possibly called TRBD1 or TRBD2 (5 bases each). The CDR3 is 14 residues long. V was shortened by 8 bases and J by 1 base, with 14 bases between the two germline ends. Per germline, CDR1 SNHLY and CDR2 FYNNEI. The CDR3 DNA reads TGTGCCAGCTTTGGGACCTTTACCCAAGAGACCCAGTACTTC. Encoded protein: CASFGTFTQETQYF.

The chain recombines TRBV28 with TRBJ2-1; D is ambiguous. The ends were cut back, 2 bases at V and 0 bases at J, with 11 bases in the middle. Germline values: CDR1 MDHEN, CDR2 SYDVKM. The CDR3 has 16 residues. The CDR3 loop is CASSLRAAFSYNEQFF. CDR3 DNA sequence: TGTGCCAGCAGTTTAAGGGCAGCCTTCTCCTACAATGAGCAGTTCTTC.

This clonotype was detected ten times or more. The J gene is TRBJ2-7, the V gene TRBV7-2; D may be TRBD2 (6 bases). This CDR3 contains 14 residues. V was clipped by 5 bases and J by 0 bases, with 11 bases between them. From germline, CDR1 is SGHTA and CDR2 FQGNSA. The CDR3, as DNA: TGTGCCAGCAGCCAAGGACTACTCTCCTACGAGCAGTACTTC. Translating it yields CASSQGLLSYEQYF.

The chain carries TRBV7-9 and TRBJ2-1; D ambiguous. There are 14 residues in the CDR3. The V and J ends lost 7 bases and 8 bases respectively, with 18 bases between them. The germline V gene encodes CDR1 SEHNR and CDR2 FQNEAQ (reference sequence). The CDR3 region is CASILADPRDEQFF. CDR3 sequence (DNA): TGTGCCAGCATCTTGGCGGACCCGCGAGATGAGCAGTTCTTC.

By frequency in the sample, this clonotype is medium-sized. The chain combines TRBV27 with TRBJ2-7; the match to TRBD2 covers 12 bases. CDR3 length: 16 residues. V trimming: 1 base; J trimming: 3 bases; junction bases outside the gene matches: 4. Germline lookup yields CDR1 MNHEY and CDR2 SMNVEV (reference sequence). CDR3 nucleotide sequence: TGTGCCAGCAGTTTATTGACTAGCGGGGGCCGCTACGAGCAGTACTTC. This sequence encodes CASSLLTSGGRYEQYF.